The present T cell receptor beta chain was sequenced within a study of radiation and T cells in renal cell carcinoma. Study context: Nephrectomy followed 15 Gy stereotactic body radiation by 4 weeks.

Described time point: baseline pretreatment blood. Treatment defined: 15 Gy SBRT to primary tumor, nephrectomy 4 weeks later. As concerns this clone: Its antigen is currently unknown.

Sequencing used immunoSEQ multiplex PCR; TCRdb keeps in-frame clones, though not all of them. In the table there are 140,000 to 150,000 clones, roughly nine tenths of which are singletons. Germline CDR1 is SGHVS and CDR2 is FQNEAQ. The V end was cut by 5 bases, the J end by 0 bases, with 14 bases between. This CDR3 comprises 17 residues. Points from the study as a whole: From baseline, blood top tumor clonotypes peaked at 2 weeks post-radiation.

The clonotype was recovered from a woman in her seventies with renal cell carcinoma. The sequences come from blood, collected from a patient whose treatment included radiotherapy and nephrectomy. The V and J genes are TRBV7-8 and TRBJ1-6; D is possibly TRBD1 (5 bases). The CDR3 is CASSLRDRSSYNSPLHF. CDR3 in DNA: TGTGCCAGCAGCCTCCGGGACCGGAGCTCCTATAATTCACCCCTCCACTTT.